This T cell receptor beta chain was recorded in a study of T cell responses to AZD1222 COVID-19 vaccine. Study-wide findings and caveats: Reportedly, nearly half of unique spike TCRs recognized epitopes outside B.1.351/B.1.1.7 mutations. Spike was spanned by vaccine-associated CD4 TCRs, which were dominant at 160-218 and 743-854. Spike-specific TCRs gained breadth and depth after people received two AZD1222 doses.

On this clone: The target antigen is unknown.

The protocol was immunoSEQ multiplex PCR, while the TCRdb copy is restricted to in-frame clones and leaves out a portion. This table has some 140,000 clones, roughly 92% appearing once. The germline CDR1 and CDR2 sequences are DFQATT and SNEGSKA (reference sequence). This CDR3 is built from 12 residues. V lost 4 bases and J lost 3, with 9 bases in between. Material: peripheral blood, obtained on day 0 of AZD1222 vaccination. This clonotype was obtained from an adult in good health. J is TRBJ1-2 and V is TRBV20-1; D remains unclear. The CDR3 sequence is CSATEGDYGYTF. The CDR3 DNA is TGCAGTGCTACTGAGGGTGACTATGGCTACACCTTC.